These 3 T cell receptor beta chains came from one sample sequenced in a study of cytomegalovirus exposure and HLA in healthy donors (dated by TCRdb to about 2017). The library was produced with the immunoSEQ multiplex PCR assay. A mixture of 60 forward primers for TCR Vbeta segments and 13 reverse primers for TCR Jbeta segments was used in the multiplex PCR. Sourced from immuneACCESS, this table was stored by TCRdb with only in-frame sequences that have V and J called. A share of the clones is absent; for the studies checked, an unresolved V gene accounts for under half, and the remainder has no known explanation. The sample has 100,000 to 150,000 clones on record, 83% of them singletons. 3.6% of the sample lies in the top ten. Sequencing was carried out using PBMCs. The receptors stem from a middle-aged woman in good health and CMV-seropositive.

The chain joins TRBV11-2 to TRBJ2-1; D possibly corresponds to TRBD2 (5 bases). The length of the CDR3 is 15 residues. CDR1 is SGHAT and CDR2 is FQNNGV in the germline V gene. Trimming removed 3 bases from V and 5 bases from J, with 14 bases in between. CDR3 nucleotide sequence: TGTGCCAGCAGCTTGAGGGTGATTGCCAACAATGAGCAGTTCTTC. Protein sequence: CASSLRVIANNEQFF. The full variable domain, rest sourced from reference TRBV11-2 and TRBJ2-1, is EAGVAQSPRYKIIEKRQSVAFWCNPISGHATLYWYQQILGQGPKLLIQFQNNGVVDDSQLPKDRFSAERLKGVDSTLKIQPAKLEDSAVYLCASSLRVIANNEQFFGPGTRLTVL.

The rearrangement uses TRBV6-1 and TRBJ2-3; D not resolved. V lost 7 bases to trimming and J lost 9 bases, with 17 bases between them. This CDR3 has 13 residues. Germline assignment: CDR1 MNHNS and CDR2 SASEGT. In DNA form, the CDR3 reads TGTGCCAGCAAGCAGACCGAGAGCAGGACGCAGTATTTT. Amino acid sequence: CASKQTESRTQYF.

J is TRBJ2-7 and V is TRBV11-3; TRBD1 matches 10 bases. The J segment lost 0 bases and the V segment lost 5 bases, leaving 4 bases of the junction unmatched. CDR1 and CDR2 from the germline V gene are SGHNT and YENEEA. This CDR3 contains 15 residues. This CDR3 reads CASSPGQGHSYEQYF. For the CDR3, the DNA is TGTGCCAGCAGCCCGGGACAGGGGCACTCCTACGAGCAGTACTTC.